This is a list of T cell receptor beta chains from one sample in a study of T cell responses to AZD1222 COVID-19 vaccine. Sequenced by immunoSEQ multiplex PCR; TCRdb stores in-frame clones only, minus some. Among 90,000 to 140,000 clones listed, roughly 82% were seen once. The source was peripheral blood, collected on day 0 of AZD1222 vaccination. The receptors originated from an adult in good health. The CDR3 runs from the conserved cysteine through the conserved F or W. D genes are given only for firm matches. Not every row has a clone size; where given, it reads once, few, many or a size class.

>TRBV20-1|.|.|TRBJ1-2
CSARAGYGYTF
TGCAGTGCTAGGGCCGGTTATGGCTACACCTTC
>TRBV20-1|.|.|TRBJ2-7
CSASDGYEQYF
TGCAGTGCTTCGGACGGCTACGAGCAGTACTTC
>TRBV7-8|.|.|TRBJ2-4
CASSTSRVWAKNIQYF
TGTGCCAGCAGCACCTCCAGGGTCTGGGCCAAAAACATTCAGTACTTC
>TRBV9|.|.|TRBJ2-7
CASSVGGTPTYEQYF
TGTGCCAGCAGCGTAGGCGGGACACCAACTTACGAGCAGTACTTC
>TRBV7-2|.|TRBD1|TRBJ1-1
CASSLYGTGILTEAFF
TGTGCCAGCAGCTTATATGGGACAGGGATTCTAACTGAAGCTTTCTTT
>TRBV19|.|.|TRBJ1-6
CASSPQGNRNSPLHF
TGTGCCAGTAGCCCGCAGGGAAACCGGAATTCACCCCTCCACTTT
>TRBV4-2|.|.|TRBJ1-1
CASSQESALVQLNTEAFF
TGTGCCAGCAGCCAAGAGTCGGCTTTGGTACAGTTGAACACTGAAGCTTTCTTT
>TRBV7-9|.|TRBD1|TRBJ1-2
CASSSPGQGHYGYTF
TGTGCCAGCAGCTCACCGGGACAGGGGCACTATGGCTACACCTTC
>TRBV5-1|.|.|TRBJ2-5
CASSLVTGWETQYF
TGCGCCAGCAGCTTGGTCACAGGCTGGGAGACCCAGTACTTC
>TRBV6-5|.|.|TRBJ1-2
CASSPDIGEPYGYTF
TGTGCCAGCAGTCCCGATATAGGGGAACCCTATGGCTACACCTTC
>TRBV3-1/TRBV3-2|.|TRBD2|TRBJ2-6
CASGMDSGVSGANVLTF
TGTGCCAGTGGGATGGATAGCGGGGTCTCTGGGGCCAACGTCCTGACTTTC
>TRBV7-9|.|.|TRBJ1-1
CASSLGQDDTEAFF
TGTGCCAGCAGCTTAGGACAGGACGACACTGAAGCTTTCTTT
>TRBV3-1/TRBV3-2|.|.|TRBJ1-2
CASSQAPGPYGYTF
TGTGCCAGCAGCCAAGCCCCTGGTCCTTATGGCTACACCTTC
>TRBV2|once|.|TRBJ1-1
CASSERDGEAFF
TGTGCCAGCAGTGAAAGGGACGGAGAAGCTTTCTTT
>TRBV7-2|.|TRBD2|TRBJ2-7
CASSSTQRGAEQYF
TGTGCCAGCAGCTCCACTCAGCGGGGGGCGGAGCAGTACTTC
>TRBV19|.|TRBD2|TRBJ2-3
CASSPSGGASTDTQYF
TGTGCCAGTAGTCCTAGCGGGGGGGCTAGCACAGATACGCAGTATTTT
>TRBV5-4|.|TRBD2|TRBJ2-5
CASSGVLGGDQETQYF
TGTGCCAGCAGCGGGGTTTTGGGAGGGGACCAAGAGACCCAGTACTTC
>TRBV7-2|once|TRBD1|TRBJ1-1
CASSLNQGAKAFF
TGTGCCAGCAGCCTAAATCAGGGGGCCAAGGCTTTCTTT
>TRBV6-5|.|.|TRBJ1-2
CASSYTSGTSHYGYTF
TGTGCCAGCAGTTACACCTCCGGGACAAGTCACTATGGCTACACCTTC
>TRBV30|.|.|TRBJ1-5
CAWSRDTLGWQPQHF
TGTGCCTGGAGTCGGGACACCTTGGGATGGCAGCCCCAGCATTTT